What follows are 5 T cell receptor beta chains derived from one specimen sequenced in a study of CD4+ T cells in melanoma. The data were produced by immunoSEQ multiplex PCR, yet TCRdb's version contains in-frame clones alone and is incomplete. This sample has about 140,000 clones, with around 90% found just once. These receptors came from a human donor with melanoma.

The chain couples TRBV5-1 to TRBJ2-3; 8 positions agree with TRBD1. Germline CDR1 and CDR2: SGHRS and YFSETQ. Unmatched junction bases numbered 6, after V lost 3 bases and J lost 0 bases. CDR3 length equals 16 residues. DNA of the CDR3: TGCGCCAGCAGCTCCAGGACAGGGCCGAGCACAGATACGCAGTATTTT. Translated, it gives CASSSRTGPSTDTQYF.

This sequence joins TRBV5-1 and TRBJ1-4; no firm D call. V was trimmed by 1 base and J by 7 bases, leaving 14 bases between them. This CDR3 comprises 15 residues. The V gene's germline CDR1 is SGHRS and CDR2 YFSETQ. Here the CDR3 DNA reads TGCGCCAGCAGCTTGCAAGGGCAGACTGGTGAAAAACTGTTTTTT. Its translation: CASSLQGQTGEKLFF. The full variable domain, in which reference TRBV5-1 and TRBJ1-4 provide the parts outside the CDR3, is KAGVTQTPRYLIKTRGQQVTLSCSPISGHRSVSWYQQTPGQGLQFLFEYFSETQRNKGNFPGRFSGRQFSNSRSEMNVSTLELGDSALYLCASSLQGQTGEKLFFGSGTQLSVL.

The genes are TRBV18 and TRBJ2-5; no firm D call. Trimming left V 3 bases short and J 3 bases short, with 8 bases between. The CDR3 loop spans 13 amino acids. Germline V gene data show CDR1 as KGHSH and CDR2 as LQKENI. The CDR3: CASSPGTKETQYF. The DNA of the CDR3 is TGTGCCAGCTCACCTGGCACTAAAGAGACCCAGTACTTC.

This chain links TRBV9 with TRBJ1-4; the match to TRBD1 covers 8 bases. The CDR3 covers 15 residues. The V and J ends lost 4 bases and 4 bases, in that order; junction bases with no gene match: 6. Germline V gene lookup returns CDR1 SGDLS and CDR2 YYNGEE. The CDR3, as DNA: TGTGCCAGCAGCTCGGGGGACAGGAGTAATGAAAAACTGTTTTTT. Its protein product is CASSSGDRSNEKLFF.

The chain has TRBV29-1 and TRBJ2-1; 7 nucleotides agree with TRBD1. The CDR3 extends over 14 amino acids. With 4 bases clipped from V and 5 bases from J, the junction kept 8 bases outside the gene matches. CDR1 is SQVTM, CDR2 ANQGSEA, per germline. The CDR3 sequence: CSVGWGQPNNEQFF. The CDR3 coding sequence is TGCAGCGTTGGATGGGGACAGCCTAACAATGAGCAGTTCTTC.